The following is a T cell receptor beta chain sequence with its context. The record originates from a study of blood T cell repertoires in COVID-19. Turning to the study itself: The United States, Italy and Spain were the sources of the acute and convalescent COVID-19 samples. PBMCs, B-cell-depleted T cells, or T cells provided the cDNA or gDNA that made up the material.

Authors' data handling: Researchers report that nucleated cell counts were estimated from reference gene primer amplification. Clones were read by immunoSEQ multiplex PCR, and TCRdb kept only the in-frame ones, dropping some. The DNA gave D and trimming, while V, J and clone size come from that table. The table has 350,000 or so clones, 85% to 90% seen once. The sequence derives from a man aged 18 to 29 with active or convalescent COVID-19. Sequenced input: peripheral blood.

CDR3 region: CAARDRPHYEQYF. The CDR3 DNA follows: TGTGCCGCCCGGGACAGGCCCCACTACGAGCAGTACTTC. The chain carries TRBV19 and TRBJ2-7; TRBD1 matches at 8 bases. Germline V gene data show CDR1 as LNHDA and CDR2 as SQIVND (reference sequence). V trimming: 11 bases; J trimming: 3 bases; junction bases outside the gene matches: 9. The CDR3 has 13 amino acids.